The clone carrying this T cell receptor beta chain has just one count. This table comes from immunoSEQ multiplex PCR, and its TCRdb copy is limited to in-frame clones, with some not included. The sample shows about 130,000 clones, 70% to 90% of them seen only once. This record comes from a study of blood T cell repertoires in COVID-19. The V gene lost 0 bases and the J gene lost 6 bases, with 8 bases spanning the gap. Germline CDR1 is MNHEY and CDR2 is SVGAGI. The CDR3 runs to 13 residues. This clonotype was sampled from a man aged 50-60 years who had recovered from COVID-19. This sequence joins TRBV6-5 and TRBJ1-1, with unresolved D. The specimen sequenced was PBMCs or T cells enriched from blood (not recorded which). The CDR3 spells CASSYSSASEAFF. CDR3 nucleotide sequence: TGTGCCAGCAGTTACTCAAGCGCCTCTGAAGCTTTCTTT.